The next 23 T cell receptor beta chains were all read from a single sample in a study of CXCR3-negative and CXCR3-positive naive CD8 T cells. Via 5' RACE with UMI labels, TRB cDNA libraries were prepared. TCRdb reprocessed the 5' RACE reads and stores each CDR3 protein as one record, lacking DNA. The listing contains some 99,000 distinct CDR3 sequences. What these receptors recognize is not known. General observations from the study: CXCR3-positive naive cells had more hydrophobic TRB CDR3s than CXCR3-negative naive cells.

Input material: naive CXCR3+ CD8+ T cells from blood. Subset denoted: CD45RO-CCR7+CD27+CD95- naive CD8+ T cells expressing CXCR3 (TNR3+). The receptors shown here come from a human donor in good health. Some clones in this sample may be carry-over from other donors' samples.

This chain links TRBV6-2 or TRBV6-3 with TRBJ2-5; the D call of TRBD2 rests on TCRdb alone, since no DNA is present to check it. The CDR3 has 17 residues. The germline CDR1 and CDR2 sequences are MNHEY and SVGEGT. CDR3 loop: CASSPRTSGAPQETQYF.

The genes are TRBV20-1 and TRBJ2-7; TCRdb selects TRBD2, and the lack of DNA leaves this call unchecked. From germline, CDR1 is DFQATT and CDR2 SNEGSKA (reference sequence). This CDR3 has 14 residues. CDR3 region: CSARVSGGNYEQYF.

CDR3 amino acids: CASSPGNFQETQYF. The rearrangement joins TRBV4-2 to TRBJ2-5. The germline V gene has CDR1 LGHNA and CDR2 YNFKEQ. This CDR3 is 14 amino acids long.

The rearrangement uses TRBV29-1 and TRBJ1-1. This CDR3 is 12 amino acids long. Germline loops: CDR1 SQVTM, CDR2 ANQGSEA. The CDR3 sequence: CSVVGVNTEAFF. The full variable domain, completed using reference TRBV29-1 and TRBJ1-1, is SAVISQKPSRDICQRGTSLTIQCQVDSQVTMMFWYRQQPGQSLTLIATANQGSEATYESGFVIDKFPISRPNLTFSTLTVSNMSPEDSSIYLCSVVGVNTEAFFGQGTRLTVV.

The V gene is TRBV15, the J gene TRBJ2-3. CDR3 size: 17 residues. The germline V gene encodes CDR1 LNHNV and CDR2 YYDKDF (reference sequence). The CDR3 here is CATSRDPAGGSTDTQYF.

This chain uses TRBV4-1 with TRBJ2-7; there is no DNA to check the TCRdb D call of TRBD1. Looked up from germline, CDR1 is MGHRA and CDR2 is YSYEKL. The CDR3 covers 14 residues. The CDR3 sequence is CASSYDRGQREQYF.

V gene TRBV19 combines with J gene TRBJ1-1; TCRdb reports TRBD1, a call that lacks DNA to check it against. CDR1 and CDR2 from the germline V gene are LNHDA and SQIVND (reference sequence). CDR3 length: 14 residues. The CDR3 reads CASSPGAGGPEAFF.

This chain connects TRBV7-3 to TRBJ2-1; TCRdb returns TRBD2, unconfirmable since there is no DNA. CDR1 SGHTA and CDR2 FQGTGA come from the germline V gene. The CDR3 covers 15 residues. The CDR3 sequence: CASSSSLGSYNEQFF.

The CDR3 loop is CASSAGTGGFNQPQHF. This sequence joins TRBV25-1 and TRBJ1-5; TCRdb's D gene call, TRBD1, goes unchecked for lack of DNA. CDR3 length equals 16 residues. Germline values: CDR1 MGHDK, CDR2 SYGVNS.

The chain carries TRBV20-1 and TRBJ2-7; no DNA is available, so the TRBD1 call from TCRdb remains unchecked. Germline V gene data show CDR1 as DFQATT and CDR2 as SNEGSKA (reference sequence). CDR3 length equals 14 residues. CDR3: CSARDPGPKYEQYF.

The rearrangement uses TRBV30 and TRBJ2-3. The CDR3 spans 13 residues. Germline-derived CDR1 and CDR2 are GTSNPN and SVGIG (reference sequence). The CDR3 loop is CAGSTILTDTQYF.

This chain links TRBV24-1 with TRBJ2-3; the TCRdb call, TRBD1, lacks DNA for checking. CDR3 length: 15 residues. Germline V gives CDR1 KGHDR, CDR2 SFDVKD. Here the CDR3 reads CATSDSPVRADTQYF.

The chain employs TRBV6-6 and TRBJ2-1; TCRdb returns TRBD1, unconfirmable since there is no DNA. The CDR3 runs to 16 residues. The V gene's germline CDR1 is MNHNY and CDR2 SVGAGI (reference sequence). CDR3 sequence reads: CASSYPRGDTYNEQFF.

The chain joins TRBV27 to TRBJ2-7; TCRdb picks TRBD1, but there is no DNA to check that call. Germline V gives CDR1 MNHEY, CDR2 SMNVEV (reference sequence). The CDR3 is made up of 13 amino acids. This chain's CDR3 is CASSLSSQGEQYF.

This sequence joins TRBV21-1 and TRBJ1-1; TCRdb picks TRBD1, but there is no DNA to check that call. TRBV21-1 is listed as a pseudogene. This CDR3 is built from 16 residues. This chain's CDR3 is CASSKAQVRGNTEAFF.

The V gene is TRBV12-3 or TRBV12-4, the J gene TRBJ2-7; TCRdb lists TRBD1, though no DNA is available to test this call. The CDR3 loop spans 12 amino acids. This CDR3 is CASSHHRDEQYF.

The V gene is TRBV21-1, the J gene TRBJ2-5. TRBV21-1 is given as a pseudogene. CDR3 length equals 14 residues. Here the CDR3 reads CARSKGLADETQYF.

The chain is built from TRBV11-2 and TRBJ2-1; TCRdb proposes TRBD1, but this gene call is untestable without DNA. Per the germline V gene, CDR1 is SGHAT and CDR2 is FQNNGV. The CDR3 is 16 residues long. This CDR3 reads CASSTGAATGKNEQFF.

J is TRBJ1-4 and V is TRBV29-1; TCRdb proposes TRBD1, but this gene call is untestable without DNA. In germline, CDR1 is SQVTM, CDR2 ANQGSEA. The CDR3 extends over 14 amino acids. CDR3: CSGWDGTGGEKLFF. Filled out from reference TRBV29-1 and TRBJ1-4, the complete variable domain reads SAVISQKPSRDICQRGTSLTIQCQVDSQVTMMFWYRQQPGQSLTLIATANQGSEATYESGFVIDKFPISRPNLTFSTLTVSNMSPEDSSIYLCSGWDGTGGEKLFFGSGTQLSVL.

This chain links TRBV2 with TRBJ2-7; TCRdb picks TRBD2, but there is no DNA to check that call. This CDR3 region has 18 residues. Germline assignment: CDR1 SNHLY and CDR2 FYNNEI. CDR3 region: CASNPTSGGGAVNYEQYF.

This sequence joins TRBV19 and TRBJ2-5; the D call from TCRdb, TRBD1, cannot be confirmed without DNA. Germline V lookup: CDR1 LNHDA, CDR2 SQIVND (reference sequence). The CDR3 covers 14 residues. CDR3 amino acids: CASRDSQIQETQYF.

The chain is built from TRBV7-9 and TRBJ1-4; TCRdb names TRBD1, which stays unverified in the absence of DNA. The CDR3 is 18 residues long. Germline V gene lookup returns CDR1 SEHNR and CDR2 FQNEAQ (reference sequence). CDR3: CASSLADGAGAQIEKLFF.

The chain combines TRBV7-2 with TRBJ2-1; there is no DNA to check the TCRdb D call of TRBD1. CDR1 and CDR2 (germline): SGHTA, FQGNSA. CDR3 length equals 14 residues. Here the CDR3 reads CASSTGQPITEQFF.